This T cell receptor (beta chain) is drawn from a study of tumor and adjacent non-tumor tissue in lung cancer. Looking at the study overall: Patients comprised 12 adenocarcinoma, a couple of squamous cell carcinoma and 1 small cell lung cancer. Findings of the study overall: Tumor repertoires had a smaller top 100 clone share than normal lung. Patients with more diverse tumor TCRs had worse survival.

In regard to this clonotype: Antigen unknown. The junction departs from the called germline gene at one end, perhaps through a read error.

The CDR3 totals 16 residues. The germline V gene encodes CDR1 SGHAT and CDR2 FQNNGV. Three rounds of nested PCR, following a modified ARM-PCR protocol, produced the TCRbeta library. TCRdb called the multiplex PCR reads again in MiXCR, with one record for every CDR3 protein. The table shows approximately 90,000 distinct CDR3 sequences, with about 66% occurring only once. The template was RNA from unsorted bulk tissue. This chain joins TRBV11-2 and TRBJ2-6; D may be TRBD1 or TRBD2 (5 bases each). Sequenced: lung tumor tissue. The TCR was taken from a man aged 65-85 years with non-small cell lung cancer. CDR3 sequence: CASSPWDGPGANFLTF. CDR3 in DNA: TGTGCAAGCAGCCCGTGGGACGGGCCCGGGGCCAACTTCCTGACTTTC. Together with reference TRBV11-2 and TRBJ2-6, the CDR3 gives the full variable domain: EAGVAQSPRYKIIEKRQSVAFWCNPISGHATLYWYQQILGQGPKLLIQFQNNGVVDDSQLPKDRFSAERLKGVDSTLKIQPAKLEDSAVYLCASSPWDGPGANFLTFGAGSRLTVL.